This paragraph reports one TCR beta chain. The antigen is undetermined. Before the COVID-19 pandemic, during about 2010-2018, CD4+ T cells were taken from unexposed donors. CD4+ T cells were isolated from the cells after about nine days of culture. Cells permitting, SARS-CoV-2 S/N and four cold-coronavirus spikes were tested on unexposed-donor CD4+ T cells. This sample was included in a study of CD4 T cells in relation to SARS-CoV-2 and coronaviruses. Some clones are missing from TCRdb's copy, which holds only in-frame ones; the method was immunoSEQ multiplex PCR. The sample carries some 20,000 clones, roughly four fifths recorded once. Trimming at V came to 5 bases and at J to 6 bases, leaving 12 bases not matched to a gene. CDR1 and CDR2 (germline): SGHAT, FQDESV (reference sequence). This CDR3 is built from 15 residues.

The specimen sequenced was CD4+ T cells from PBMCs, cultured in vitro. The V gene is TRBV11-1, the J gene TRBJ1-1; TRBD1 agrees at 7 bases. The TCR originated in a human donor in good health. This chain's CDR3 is CASSRGTDPRSEAFF. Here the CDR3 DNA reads TGTGCCAGCAGCCGAGGGACAGACCCGCGTTCTGAAGCTTTCTTT. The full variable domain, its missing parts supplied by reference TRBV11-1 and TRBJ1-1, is EAEVAQSPRYKITEKSQAVAFWCDPISGHATLYWYRQILGQGPELLVQFQDESVVDDSQLPKDRFSAERLKGVDSTLKIQPAELGDSAMYLCASSRGTDPRSEAFFGQGTRLTVV.